The rows below give T cell receptor beta chains drawn from one sample of a study of blood T cell repertoires in COVID-19. Sequencing was performed with immunoSEQ multiplex PCR; in TCRdb, only in-frame clones are kept and a portion is missing. The data show around 480,000 clones, with roughly 87% seen just once and under 0.75% held by the top ten. The sequenced sample consisted of PBMCs or T cells enriched from blood (not recorded which). These receptors all stem from a woman aged 18-29 years who had recovered from COVID-19. Both conserved end residues are part of each CDR3. Fields, in order: J gene, D gene, clone size, V gene, CDR3 length, CDR3 protein, CDR3 DNA. A D gene is named only where the DNA matches it firmly. Not every row has a clone size; where given, it reads once, few, many or a size class.

>TRBJ2-7|.|.|TRBV6-6|13
CASSSSGTYEQYF
TGTGCCAGCAGTTCCTCCGGGACCTACGAGCAGTACTTC
>TRBJ1-2|TRBD1|.|TRBV5-1|14
CASSLKGANYGYTF
TGCGCCAGCAGCTTGAAGGGGGCGAACTATGGCTACACCTTC
>TRBJ1-2|.|.|TRBV7-9|15
CASSLVPGAAYGYTF
TGTGCCAGCAGCTTAGTCCCGGGAGCCGCCTATGGCTACACCTTC
>TRBJ2-1|TRBD1|.|TRBV6-4|14
CASSEGTGENEQFF
TGTGCCAGCAGTGAGGGGACAGGGGAGAATGAGCAGTTCTTC
>TRBJ2-6|TRBD1|.|TRBV27|17
CASSLRDSVSGANVLTF
TGTGCCAGCAGTTTGAGGGACAGCGTCTCTGGGGCCAACGTCCTGACTTTC
>TRBJ1-6|.|once|TRBV5-1|14
CASSLAGFISPLHF
TGCGCCAGCAGCTTGGCGGGATTTATTTCACCCCTCCACTTT
>TRBJ2-1|TRBD1|.|TRBV27|15
CASTSAGGTRASWFF
TGTGCCAGCACCTCGGCAGGGGGTACAAGGGCATCATGGTTCTTC
>TRBJ1-5|.|.|TRBV2|14
CASSGYFGGSVQHF
TGTGCCAGCAGCGGCTACTTTGGGGGGTCTGTCCAGCATTTT
>TRBJ2-5|TRBD2|.|TRBV3-1/TRBV3-2|18
CASSHDPMGLTLQETQYF
TGTGCCAGCAGCCATGACCCAATGGGACTAACCCTTCAAGAGACCCAGTACTTC
>TRBJ1-2|.|.|TRBV7-2|14
CASSLVNQGGGYTF
TGTGCCAGCAGCTTGGTTAACCAGGGAGGAGGCTACACCTTC
>TRBJ2-5|.|once|TRBV7-9|11
CASSSYRDKNF
TGTGCCAGCAGCTCGTACAGGGATAAGAACTTC
>TRBJ1-6|.|.|TRBV5-4|14
CASSFGTGTSPLHF
TGTGCCAGCAGCTTCGGAACAGGGACTTCACCCCTCCACTTT
>TRBJ1-3|.|.|TRBV28|12
CASTVGRGPIYF
TGTGCCAGCACAGTTGGTAGGGGTCCCATATATTTT
>TRBJ1-1|.|.|TRBV19|16
CASSTVVDFMNTEAFF
TGTGCCAGTAGTACGGTCGTGGACTTCATGAACACTGAAGCTTTCTTT
>TRBJ1-2|.|.|TRBV7-8|13
CASSLAGQGGYTF
TGTGCCAGCAGCTTAGCGGGTCAGGGAGGCTACACCTTC
>TRBJ1-1|TRBD1|.|TRBV6-5|14
CASRLGQGGTEAFF
TGTGCCAGCCGTCTAGGACAGGGGGGGACTGAAGCTTTCTTT
>TRBJ2-1|.|.|TRBV5-1|17
CASSLPISGSNYNEQFF
TGCGCCAGCAGTTTACCTATCAGCGGGTCAAACTACAATGAGCAGTTCTTC
>TRBJ1-2|.|.|TRBV5-1|15
CASSPQSGDYYGYTF
TGCGCCAGCAGCCCGCAATCAGGGGATTACTATGGCTACACCTTC
>TRBJ1-4|TRBD1|.|TRBV28|18
CASTGTRDRGRTNEKLFF
TGTGCCAGCACCGGAACCCGGGACAGGGGGCGAACTAATGAAAAACTGTTTTTT
>TRBJ1-2|.|.|TRBV28|15
CASNLRLTPLYGYTF
TGTGCCAGCAACTTGCGTCTGACACCCCTCTATGGCTACACCTTC
>TRBJ1-2|TRBD1|.|TRBV28|15
CASNPGTAYLYGYTF
TGTGCCAGCAATCCCGGGACAGCTTATCTCTATGGCTACACCTTC
>TRBJ1-6|TRBD1|.|TRBV28|15
CASSKGQGYSAPLHF
TGTGCCAGCAGTAAGGGACAGGGGTATTCGGCACCCCTCCACTTT
>TRBJ2-2|.|once|TRBV19|16
CASTPGVSLSSGELFF
TGTGCCAGTACCCCGGGGGTCAGTCTATCGTCCGGGGAGCTGTTTTTT
>TRBJ1-1|TRBD1|.|TRBV2|13
CASSATTGAEAFF
TGTGCCAGCAGTGCCACGACAGGGGCTGAAGCTTTCTTT
>TRBJ1-6|.|.|TRBV30|10
CAWSERSLHF
TGTGCCTGGAGCGAGCGTTCCCTCCACTTT
>TRBJ2-2|.|.|TRBV19|14
CASTDFLGPGELFF
TGTGCCAGTACGGACTTCCTAGGGCCCGGGGAGCTGTTTTTT
>TRBJ1-2|TRBD1|.|TRBV4-1|16
CASSLVGGGQGGGYTF
TGCGCCAGCAGCCTTGTTGGGGGCGGACAGGGAGGCGGCTACACCTTC
>TRBJ2-1|.|.|TRBV5-1|17
CASSHNLLASEVNEQFF
TGCGCCAGCAGCCATAACCTGTTGGCGAGCGAGGTGAATGAGCAGTTCTTC
>TRBJ1-6|.|.|TRBV30|15
CAWSVGSSYNSPLHF
TGTGCCTGGAGTGTAGGGAGCTCCTATAATTCACCCCTCCACTTT
>TRBJ2-7|.|few|TRBV2|14
CASSERGFRYEQYF
TGTGCCAGCAGTGAAAGGGGTTTCCGGTACGAGCAGTACTTC
>TRBJ1-1|TRBD1|few|TRBV3-1/TRBV3-2|15
CASSQGQGVGTEAFF
TGTGCCAGCAGCCAAGGACAGGGAGTAGGAACTGAAGCTTTCTTT
>TRBJ1-2|.|.|TRBV19|14
CASSIASGDVGYTF
TGTGCCAGTAGTATCGCCTCGGGGGATGTTGGCTACACCTTC
>TRBJ1-1|TRBD1|.|TRBV5-1|15
CASSLLTGGNTEAFF
TGCGCCAGCAGCCTATTGACAGGGGGGAACACTGAAGCTTTCTTT
>TRBJ2-3|TRBD2|.|TRBV11-2|17
CASSLEASGKVADTQYF
TGTGCCAGCAGCTTAGAGGCTAGCGGGAAGGTGGCAGATACGCAGTATTTT
>TRBJ2-1|TRBD2|.|TRBV11-3|14
CASSLRGTANEQFF
TGTGCCAGCAGCCTGCGGGGGACGGCCAATGAGCAGTTCTTC
>TRBJ2-5|.|.|TRBV25-1|14
CASSLVGLAETQYF
TGTGCCAGCAGTCTGGTGGGTTTAGCGGAGACCCAGTACTTC
>TRBJ1-4|.|.|TRBV5-6|15
CASSLAATTNEKLFF
TGTGCCAGCAGCTTGGCCGCTACAACTAATGAAAAACTGTTTTTT
>TRBJ1-1|.|.|TRBV3-1/TRBV3-2|15
CASSRGLVVGTEAFF
TGTGCCAGCAGCCGAGGCCTGGTAGTCGGCACTGAAGCTTTCTTT
>TRBJ2-5|TRBD2|.|TRBV7-9|17
CASSFNPSGGSLETQYF
TGTGCCAGCAGCTTTAACCCCAGCGGGGGATCCCTTGAGACCCAGTACTTC
>TRBJ2-1|.|.|TRBV18|13
CASSSISYNEQFF
TGTGCCAGCTCATCAATCTCCTACAATGAGCAGTTCTTC
>TRBJ2-7|.|.|TRBV5-6|15
CASSLGTGSSYEQYF
TGTGCCAGCAGCCTCGGGACTGGGAGCTCCTACGAGCAGTACTTC